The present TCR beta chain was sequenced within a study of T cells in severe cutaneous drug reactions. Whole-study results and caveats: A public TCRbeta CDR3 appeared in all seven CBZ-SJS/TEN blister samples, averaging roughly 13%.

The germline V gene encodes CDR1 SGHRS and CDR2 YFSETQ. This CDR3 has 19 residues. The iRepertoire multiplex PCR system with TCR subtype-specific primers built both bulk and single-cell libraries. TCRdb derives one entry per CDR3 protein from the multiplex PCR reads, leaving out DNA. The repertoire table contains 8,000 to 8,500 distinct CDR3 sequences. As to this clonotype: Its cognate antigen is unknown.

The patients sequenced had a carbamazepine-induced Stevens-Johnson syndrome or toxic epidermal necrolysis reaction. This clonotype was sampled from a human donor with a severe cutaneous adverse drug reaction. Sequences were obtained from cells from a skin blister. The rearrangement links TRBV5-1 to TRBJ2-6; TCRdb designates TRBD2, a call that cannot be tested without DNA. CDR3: CASSYLGLVDLSGANVLTF.